Following are 27 T cell receptor beta chains from one sample sequenced in a study of early T cells in non-severe SARS-CoV-2 infection. TCRdb called the 5' RACE reads again in MiXCR, with one record for every CDR3 protein. The table lists 40,000 to 45,000 distinct CDR3 sequences, 5% to 6.5% of them singletons, with about 8% in the top ten. Sequencing was performed on whole blood, taken at baseline. The receptors derive from an adult who was a healthcare worker with PCR-confirmed SARS-CoV-2 infection or an uninfected control (not recorded which).

The chain uses TRBV12-3 or TRBV12-4 and TRBJ1-5; weak D call: TRBD1 (5 bases). The V end was cut by 4 bases, the J end by 6 bases, with 13 bases between. CDR3 length: 14 residues. The CDR3 spells CASSSGILAQPQHF. The CDR3 nucleotides read TGTGCCAGCAGTTCAGGGATCCTTGCTCAGCCCCAGCATTTT.

This clonotype has just a few counts. The chain joins TRBV9 to TRBJ2-7; the D gene is possibly TRBD1 (5 bases). Germline V gene sequence: CDR1 SGDLS, CDR2 YYNGEE. The CDR3 sequence is 15 residues long. The V gene lost 3 bases and the J gene lost 0 bases, with 13 bases spanning the gap. The CDR3 here is CASSEGASSSYEQYF. DNA of the CDR3: TGTGCCAGCAGCGAAGGGGCCTCTAGCTCCTACGAGCAGTACTTC.

In its sample, this clonotype was seen many times. The chain uses TRBV12-3 or TRBV12-4 and TRBJ1-1, with 8 bases lining up with TRBD1. This CDR3 has 13 amino acids. V lost 5 bases to trimming and J lost 4 bases; unmatched junction nucleotides: 3. CDR3 bases: TGTGCCAGCAGTCCGGACAGGGCCACTGAAGCTTTCTTT. This gives the protein CASSPDRATEAFF.

This clonotype appeared many times. J is TRBJ2-1 and V is TRBV11-2, with TRBD1 identical over 7 bases. V was pared by 3 bases and J by 6 bases, with 8 bases of the junction left unmatched. The CDR3 contains 15 residues. The germline CDR1 and CDR2 sequences are SGHAT and FQNNGV. The CDR3 bases are TGTGCCAGCAGCTTGTCTACCTCAGGGGGCAATGAGCAGTTCTTC. The encoded protein is CASSLSTSGGNEQFF.

This clonotype occurred many times. The chain has TRBV6-2 or TRBV6-3 and TRBJ1-5; TRBD1 is a possible D gene (6 bases). Trimming left V 2 bases short and J 5 bases short, with 10 bases between. Germline V gene lookup returns CDR1 MNHEY and CDR2 SVGEGT. The CDR3 consists of 14 residues. The CDR3 here is CASSYRDIYQPQHF. The CDR3 DNA is TGTGCCAGCAGTTACCGGGACATCTATCAGCCCCAGCATTTT.

This clonotype was seen many times. For the CDR3, the DNA is TGTGCCAGCAGTTACGGGGAGGGAGGTCCACCCCTCCACTTT. Translating gives CASSYGEGGPPLHF. The gene calls are TRBV28 and TRBJ1-6, with D unresolved. Deletions cut 4 bases from V and 11 bases from J, with 15 bases between. CDR3 length: 14 residues. The germline CDR1 and CDR2 sequences are MDHEN and SYDVKM.

This clonotype was seen only a few times. CDR3 residues: CSAKRTGGPEKLFF. The DNA of the CDR3 is TGCAGTGCCAAAAGGACAGGGGGTCCTGAAAAACTGTTTTTT. The chain combines TRBV20-1 with TRBJ1-4; 10 nucleotides line up with TRBD1. The CDR3 has 14 amino acids. V lost 6 bases to trimming and J lost 7 bases; unmatched junction nucleotides: 8. The germline V gene encodes CDR1 DFQATT and CDR2 SNEGSKA (reference sequence).

J is TRBJ2-5 and V is TRBV20-1; a possible D gene is TRBD2 (6 bases). The germline CDR1 and CDR2 sequences are DFQATT and SNEGSKA (reference sequence). V lost 6 bases, J lost 4 bases, and 18 bases lay in between. This CDR3 has 14 amino acids. The CDR3 nucleotides read TGCAGTGCCTCGGGACTTCTACCAGGAGAGACCCAGTACTTC. The encoded protein is CSASGLLPGETQYF.

The sample holds many counts of this clonotype. J is TRBJ2-2 and V is TRBV27; a possible D gene is TRBD1 (5 bases). V was clipped by 10 bases and J by 0 bases, with 18 bases between them. The CDR3 has 16 amino acids. Looked up from germline, CDR1 is MNHEY and CDR2 is SMNVEV (reference sequence). As DNA, the CDR3 is TGTGCCACCCGAAGCCCCAGGGTCTCGAACACCGGGGAGCTGTTTTTT. Amino acid sequence: CATRSPRVSNTGELFF.

This clonotype has more than one count but fewer than ten. V is TRBV12-3 or TRBV12-4 and J is TRBJ1-1, with 7 bases identical to TRBD1. The CDR3 spans 12 residues. Trimming removed 7 bases from V and 12 bases from J; junction bases left unmatched: 11. The CDR3 loop reads CASTLLGQRSFF. As DNA, the CDR3 is TGTGCCAGCACCCTGTTGGGACAGAGGTCTTTCTTT.

This clonotype was detected many times. The chain couples TRBV5-6 to TRBJ2-5, with D possibly matching TRBD1 (6 bases). Looked up from germline, CDR1 is SGHDT and CDR2 is YYEEEE. CDR3 length: 14 amino acids. With 0 bases removed from V and 1 base from J, the gap between germline ends came to 7 bases. The CDR3 protein is CASSLGGLQETQYF. Written as DNA, the CDR3 is TGTGCCAGCAGCTTGGGGGGGCTCCAAGAGACCCAGTACTTC.

The V gene is TRBV27, the J gene TRBJ1-5; no firm D call. Trimming stripped 6 bases from V and 6 bases from J, with 21 bases between. The CDR3 has 16 amino acids. CDR1 is MNHEY and CDR2 is SMNVEV in the germline V gene (reference sequence). CDR3 in amino acids: CASSPRTSMGSQPQHF. CDR3 bases: TGTGCCAGCAGCCCCAGGACCTCCATGGGGAGTCAGCCCCAGCATTTT.

This clonotype came up a few times. The chain combines TRBV6-6 with TRBJ2-3; tentative D call: TRBD2 (5 bases). This CDR3 region has 14 residues. Trimming removed 3 bases at V and 9 bases at J, with 16 bases between. Germline CDR1 and CDR2: MNHNY and SVGAGI (reference sequence). The CDR3 nucleotides are TGTGCCAGCAGTTATTCTAGCACACCGCGGACGCAGTATTTT. The encoded protein is CASSYSSTPRTQYF.

J is TRBJ2-3 and V is TRBV30; D is possibly TRBD2 (5 bases). The V end lost 8 bases, the J end lost 0 bases, and 12 bases lay between the germline ends. CDR1 is GTSNPN, CDR2 SVGIG, per germline (reference sequence). The CDR3 consists of 13 residues. The CDR3 DNA reads TGTGCCGCAAGCGGAACTAGCACAGATACGCAGTATTTT. Protein product: CAASGTSTDTQYF.

This clonotype was observed many times. Here the CDR3 DNA reads TGCAGTGCTAGAGACGGTGGCGCAGATACGCAGTATTTT. Translating gives CSARDGGADTQYF. The V call is TRBV20-1, the J call TRBJ2-3; no firm D call. In germline, CDR1 is DFQATT, CDR2 SNEGSKA (reference sequence). The CDR3 length is 13 residues. Trimming left V 0 bases short and J 4 bases short, with 8 bases between.

V gene TRBV12-3 or TRBV12-4 combines with J gene TRBJ2-5; D not certain. This CDR3 has 11 residues. V was shortened by 4 bases and J by 3 bases, with 3 bases between the two germline ends. The CDR3 nucleotides are TGTGCCAGCAGTTATAAAGAGACCCAGTACTTC. Encoded protein: CASSYKETQYF.

The chain recombines TRBV27 with TRBJ2-1; no clear D. This CDR3 has 12 residues. Trimming removed 2 bases from V and 5 bases from J, with 4 bases in between. CDR1 MNHEY and CDR2 SMNVEV come from the germline V gene (reference sequence). The CDR3 region has the DNA TGTGCCAGCAGTTTACAAGACAATGAGCAGTTCTTC. Encoded protein: CASSLQDNEQFF.

This clonotype occurred a few times. The chain has TRBV7-3 and TRBJ1-6; D unclear. Between the trimmed V and J ends, which lost 2 bases and 5 bases, there was a span of 10 bases. The CDR3 loop spans 15 amino acids. The germline V gene encodes CDR1 SGHTA and CDR2 FQGTGA. The CDR3 spells CASSLGRWDNSPLHF. CDR3 nucleotides: TGTGCCAGCAGCTTAGGGAGGTGGGATAATTCACCCCTCCACTTT. The full variable domain, its missing parts supplied by reference TRBV7-3 and TRBJ1-6, is GAGVSQTPSNKVTEKGKYVELRCDPISGHTALYWYRQSLGQGPEFLIYFQGTGAADDSGLPNDRFFAVRPEGSVSTLKIQRTERGDSAVYLCASSLGRWDNSPLHFGNGTRLTVT.

This clonotype was counted many times. This chain connects TRBV4-3 to TRBJ2-7, with TRBD2 matching 8 bases. The CDR3 contains 16 residues. The trim removed 4 bases at V and 7 bases at J, leaving 15 bases unmatched. The germline V gene encodes CDR1 LGHNA and CDR2 YSLEER. DNA of the CDR3: TGCGCCAGCAGCCTGAAACGCACCGGGACTAGTTCTGAGCAGTACTTC. It specifies CASSLKRTGTSSEQYF.

The gene calls are TRBV2 and TRBJ2-4, with unresolved D. Between the trimmed V and J ends, which lost 6 bases and 6 bases, there was a span of 9 bases. Germline V gene lookup returns CDR1 SNHLY and CDR2 FYNNEI. The CDR3 has 12 residues. The chain's CDR3 is CASRDQTNIQYF. CDR3 nucleotide sequence: TGTGCCAGCAGAGATCAGACAAACATTCAGTACTTC.

The table lists this clonotype with a few counts. The chain employs TRBV7-2 and TRBJ2-3; perhaps TRBD2 as D (5 bases). CDR3 length equals 16 residues. From germline, CDR1 is SGHTA and CDR2 FQGNSA. The V and J ends lost 3 bases and 2 bases respectively, with 15 bases between them. CDR3: CASSFLLARDTDTQYF. CDR3 nucleotide sequence: TGTGCCAGCAGCTTCCTCCTCGCGAGGGACACAGATACGCAGTATTTT.

This clonotype has just a few counts. The chain employs TRBV18 and TRBJ1-1; TRBD1 agrees at 7 bases. Trimming at V came to 3 bases and at J to 5 bases, leaving 6 bases not matched to a gene. CDR1 KGHSH and CDR2 LQKENI come from the germline V gene. The CDR3 is 14 residues long. The CDR3 DNA reads as TGTGCCAGCTCACCCCAGACAGGGTGGACTGAAGCTTTCTTT. Protein sequence: CASSPQTGWTEAFF.

This clonotype was found many times. The chain has TRBV11-3 and TRBJ2-1; D possibly uses TRBD1 or TRBD2 (5 bases each). V dropped 2 bases and J dropped 8 bases, with 10 bases sitting between them. The CDR3 loop spans 13 amino acids. CDR1 SGHNT and CDR2 YENEEA come from the germline V gene. The CDR3 is CASSLLGDDEQFF. The DNA of the CDR3 is TGTGCCAGCAGCTTATTGGGGGATGATGAGCAGTTCTTC.

This clonotype is medium-sized (0.01 to 0.1%) within its sample. The chain uses TRBV19 and TRBJ1-5; no clear D gene. Per the germline V gene, CDR1 is LNHDA and CDR2 is SQIVND (reference sequence). Trimming shortened V by 3 bases and J by 7 bases, and 7 bases separated the two germline ends. The CDR3 has 12 amino acids. The CDR3 nucleotides read TGTGCCAGTAGTATCGGGCAGCAGCCCCAGCATTTT. Residues: CASSIGQQPQHF.

This clonotype was observed at least ten times. V gene TRBV3-1 combines with J gene TRBJ1-2; no reliable D call. Germline CDR1 LGHDT, CDR2 YNNKEL (reference sequence). Deletions cut 1 base from V and 7 bases from J, with 13 bases between. The CDR3 consists of 14 residues. Here the CDR3 reads CASSQAQSNRGYTF. The CDR3 DNA is TGTGCCAGCAGCCAAGCACAGAGCAATCGTGGCTACACCTTC.

This clonotype has ten or more counts. V is TRBV5-1 and J is TRBJ1-6; no reliable D call. Trimming cost V 0 bases and J 1 base, with 5 bases left between them. This CDR3 contains 15 residues. The germline CDR1 and CDR2 sequences are SGHRS and YFSETQ. CDR3 region: CASSLEGSYNSPLHF. In DNA, the CDR3 is TGCGCCAGCAGCTTGGAAGGGTCCTATAATTCACCCCTCCACTTT.

This clonotype came up many times. The chain employs TRBV4-3 and TRBJ2-7; possible D gene TRBD1, 6 bases. CDR3 size: 14 residues. V was trimmed by 1 base and J by 2 bases, leaving 9 bases between them. Germline V CDR1 and CDR2: LGHNA, YSLEER. The CDR3 region is CASSQGAGAYEQYF. DNA for the CDR3: TGCGCCAGCAGCCAAGGAGCAGGGGCCTACGAGCAGTACTTC.